These 24 T cell receptor beta chains originate from one sample sequenced in a study of T cells in Graves' hyperthyroidism and ophthalmopathy. Amplified TCR beta CDR3 regions derived from RNA transcripts. An initial round of RT-PCR targeting the TCR CDR3 relied on the HTBI primer set. TCRdb re-analysed the multiplex PCR reads in MiXCR, keeping a single row per CDR3 protein. The table has roughly 570,000 distinct CDR3 sequences, approximately 15% seen once; the top ten hold under 8%. Sequenced sample: blood. The receptors come from a woman aged 25 to 45 with Graves' hyperthyroidism.

This clonotype was seen at least ten times. The chain recombines TRBV7-2 with TRBJ2-3, with D possibly TRBD2 on 7 matching bases. CDR1 SGHTA and CDR2 FQGNSA come from the germline V gene. V lost 4 bases and J lost 6, with 17 bases in between. The CDR3 sequence is 15 residues long. The CDR3 sequence is CASSSLGGGLDTQYF. The CDR3 DNA reads as TGTGCCAGCAGCTCCCTAGGGGGAGGGTTGGATACGCAGTATTTT.

A few counts support this clonotype. The chain couples TRBV7-9 to TRBJ1-4; 8 bases match TRBD1. The junction had 4 bases not matched to a gene; V was cut back by 4 bases and J by 6 bases. The CDR3 covers 14 residues. Germline loops: CDR1 SEHNR, CDR2 FQNEAQ (reference sequence). CDR3 coding DNA: TGTGCCAGCAGCTCCGGACAGGGACATGAAAAACTGTTTTTT. Translated, it gives CASSSGQGHEKLFF.

The CDR3 region has the DNA TGTGCCACCACAGACAGGACTAATTTCTATGGCTACACCTTC. Translated, it gives CATTDRTNFYGYTF. V is TRBV10-3 and J is TRBJ1-2; D might be TRBD1 (6 bases). Trimming stripped 10 bases from V and 4 bases from J, with 19 bases between. CDR3 length: 14 amino acids. In germline, CDR1 is ENHRY, CDR2 SYGVKD.

The rearrangement links TRBV4-1 to TRBJ2-7; D is uncertain. The CDR3 consists of 15 residues. Germline loops: CDR1 MGHRA, CDR2 YSYEKL. V lost 0 bases and J lost 2, with 11 bases in between. The CDR3 DNA reads as TGCGCCAGCAGCCAAGAAGGTCCCAGTACCTACGAGCAGTACTTC. The encoded protein is CASSQEGPSTYEQYF.

This clonotype showed up many times. This chain connects TRBV5-1 to TRBJ2-3; possible D gene TRBD2, 6 bases. V was pared by 4 bases and J by 3 bases, with 12 bases between. The germline CDR1 and CDR2 sequences are SGHRS and YFSETQ. The CDR3 has 14 amino acids. CDR3 residues: CASSPWGVTDTQYF. As DNA, the CDR3 is TGCGCCAGCAGCCCATGGGGGGTAACAGATACGCAGTATTTT.

This clonotype has at least ten counts. J is TRBJ1-1 and V is TRBV6-1; 9 positions agree with TRBD1. This CDR3 region has 15 residues. CDR1 and CDR2 (germline): MNHNS, SASEGT. J was trimmed by 1 base and V by 5 bases; bases with no gene match: 5. CDR3 in amino acids: CASSLEDRGNTEAFF. The CDR3 nucleotides are TGTGCCAGCAGTTTAGAGGACAGGGGGAACACTGAAGCTTTCTTT.

This clonotype was counted only a few times. The chain has TRBV5-1 and TRBJ1-4; perhaps TRBD1 as D (6 bases). Germline loops: CDR1 SGHRS, CDR2 YFSETQ. Trimming removed 4 bases from V and 7 bases from J, with 14 bases in between. The CDR3 loop spans 14 amino acids. The CDR3: CASSGDNPGEKLFF. The CDR3 nucleotides read TGCGCCAGCAGCGGGGACAATCCTGGTGAAAAACTGTTTTTT.

The chain has TRBV11-2 and TRBJ2-2; weak D call: TRBD1 (5 bases). V was trimmed by 2 bases and J by 0 bases, leaving 13 bases between them. There are 17 residues in the CDR3. Germline-derived CDR1 and CDR2 are SGHAT and FQNNGV. The CDR3, as DNA: TGTGCCAGCAGCTTAAATTTTAGGGGCGCGAACACCGGGGAGCTGTTTTTT. Residues: CASSLNFRGANTGELFF.

This clonotype came up a few times. CDR3 sequence (DNA): TGCGCCAGCAGCTGGGGGGACAGTCTCAATGAGCAGTTCTTC. Encoded protein: CASSWGDSLNEQFF. The chain carries TRBV5-1 and TRBJ2-1, with a possible D match to TRBD1 (7 bases). The V gene's germline CDR1 is SGHRS and CDR2 YFSETQ. V was clipped by 3 bases and J by 6 bases, with 13 bases between them. CDR3 length equals 14 residues.

In this sample, this clonotype turned up a few times. V usage is TRBV2 and J usage is TRBJ2-7; 14 bases agree with TRBD2. Germline V gene sequence: CDR1 SNHLY, CDR2 FYNNEI. The CDR3 runs 17 residues. V gave up 6 bases and J gave up 6 bases; unmatched junction bases: 13. The CDR3 DNA sequence: TGTGCCAGCAGCGCACCGGGACGCGGACTAGCGGGAGGCGAGCAGTACTTC. Translating gives CASSAPGRGLAGGEQYF.

The chain couples TRBV20-1 to TRBJ2-7, with D unclear. Trimming shortened V by 6 bases and J by 2 bases, and 11 bases separated the two germline ends. The germline CDR1 and CDR2 sequences are DFQATT and SNEGSKA (reference sequence). This CDR3 comprises 12 residues. CDR3 loop: CSAYDSAYEQYF. CDR3 sequence (DNA): TGCAGTGCCTACGATTCGGCCTACGAGCAGTACTTC.

As DNA, the CDR3 is TGTGCCAGTAGTATCCGGGCAGGGAGTAGCGTAAACATTCAGTACTTC. As protein: CASSIRAGSSVNIQYF. The rearrangement uses TRBV19 and TRBJ2-4; D is perhaps TRBD1 or TRBD2 (5 bases each). This CDR3 comprises 16 residues. CDR1 and CDR2 from the germline V gene are LNHDA and SQIVND (reference sequence). Trimming removed 3 bases at V and 6 bases at J, with 18 bases between.

This clonotype was recorded at least ten times. The V call is TRBV4-1, the J call TRBJ2-7, with D perhaps TRBD2 (5 bases). V lost 4 bases, J lost 0 bases, and 16 bases lay in between. CDR1 is MGHRA, CDR2 YSYEKL, per germline. CDR3 length equals 16 residues. The CDR3 DNA reads as TGCGCCAGCAGCCCTGTCGTAGCGTTGAGCTCCTACGAGCAGTACTTC. It translates to CASSPVVALSSYEQYF.

This clonotype was seen at least ten times. The chain is built from TRBV12-5 and TRBJ2-3; D remains unclear. V was shortened by 6 bases and J by 0 bases, with 10 bases between the two germline ends. Germline CDR1 is LGHNT and CDR2 is FRNRAP. The CDR3 has 14 residues. In DNA form, the CDR3 reads TGTGCTAGTGGATTCAGCCTTAGCACAGATACGCAGTATTTT. Its translation: CASGFSLSTDTQYF.

Comments on this clonotype: A much more abundant neighbour one base away suggests this may be a read error. V and J are TRBV12-3 or TRBV12-4 and TRBJ2-1; 11 bases align to TRBD2. The CDR3 length is 17 residues. The CDR3 nucleotides read TGTGCCAGCAGTGCAAAAATAGCGGGAGGGCCCATCAATAAGCAGTTCTTC. Translating gives CASSAKIAGGPINKQFF.

This clonotype was seen at least ten times. CDR3 nucleotide sequence: TGTGCCAGCAGCCCGGGGCAATTATCCGAGCAGTACTTC. It encodes CASSPGQLSEQYF. This chain connects TRBV28 to TRBJ2-7, with D perhaps matching TRBD1 or TRBD2 (5 bases each). V was trimmed by 6 bases and J by 6 bases, leaving 15 bases between them. The CDR3 is 13 residues long. The germline CDR1 and CDR2 sequences are MDHEN and SYDVKM.

This clonotype came up a few times. The chain combines TRBV10-3 with TRBJ1-4; no reliable D call. The CDR3 is 15 amino acids. The V gene lost 3 bases and the J gene lost 5 bases, with 13 bases spanning the gap. Germline V CDR1 and CDR2: ENHRY, SYGVKD. In DNA form, the CDR3 reads TGTGCCATCAGTGAAAGCGGCGGTTTAAATGAAAAACTGTTTTTT. Encoded protein: CAISESGGLNEKLFF.

As concerns this clonotype: This may come from a read error, since a much larger clone is one base off. The V and J genes are TRBV11-3 and TRBJ1-2; 11 bases line up with TRBD1. The CDR3 has 16 amino acids. The ends lost 5 bases at V and 5 bases at J; junction bases unmatched: 10. From germline, CDR1 is SGHNT and CDR2 YENEEA. The CDR3 nucleotides read TGTGCCAGCAGCGCCCCCGGCGGGACAGGGGGTTATGGCTACACCTTC. It yields the protein CASSAPGGTGGYGYTF.

This clonotype was counted at least ten times. This chain uses TRBV2 with TRBJ2-1; D is unclear. CDR3 length equals 12 residues. Germline loops: CDR1 SNHLY, CDR2 FYNNEI. Trimming pared 1 base from V and 7 bases from J, leaving 5 bases between. CDR3 sequence: CASSEDVNEQFF. CDR3 in DNA: TGTGCCAGCAGTGAAGATGTGAATGAGCAGTTCTTC.

In this sample, this clonotype turned up many times. J is TRBJ2-7 and V is TRBV7-9, with 13 bases fitting TRBD2. The trim removed 5 bases at V and 2 bases at J, leaving 3 bases unmatched. This CDR3 is 15 amino acids long. The germline gives CDR1 SEHNR, CDR2 FQNEAQ (reference sequence). Here the CDR3 DNA reads TGTGCCAGCAGCGGACTAGCGGGAGCCCCCTACGAGCAGTACTTC. This codes for CASSGLAGAPYEQYF.

Comment on this clonotype: One junction end does not reproduce the germline sequence, and a read error may be involved. As DNA, the CDR3 is TGTGCCAGCAGCTTAGTATCGACTAGCGCCAAAGAGACCCAGTGCTTC. It yields the protein CASSLVSTSAKETQCF. The genes are TRBV7-2 and TRBJ2-5, with TRBD2 identical over 8 bases. Germline V gene sequence: CDR1 SGHTA, CDR2 FQGNSA. This CDR3 is 16 amino acids long.

This clonotype was seen many times. The V call is TRBV28, the J call TRBJ1-1; D is unclear. Between the trimmed V and J ends, which lost 2 bases and 8 bases, there was a span of 12 bases. Germline lookup yields CDR1 MDHEN and CDR2 SYDVKM. The length of the CDR3 is 13 residues. As DNA, the CDR3 is TGTGCCAGCAGTTTACTCCGGGGTTCCGAAGCTTTCTTT. The encoded protein is CASSLLRGSEAFF. Filled out from reference TRBV28 and TRBJ1-1, the complete variable domain reads DVKVTQSSRYLVKRTGEKVFLECVQDMDHENMFWYRQDPGLGLRLIYFSYDVKMKEKGDIPEGYSVSREKKERFSLILESASTNQTSMYLCASSLLRGSEAFFGQGTRLTVV.

CDR3 nucleotide sequence: TGTGCCAGCAGCCAGGACCAGGGGGCCTATTCACCCCTCCACTTT. It translates to CASSQDQGAYSPLHF. V and J are TRBV7-8 and TRBJ1-6; 8 bases agree with TRBD1. From germline, CDR1 is SGHVS and CDR2 FQNEAQ. There are 15 residues in the CDR3. J was trimmed by 8 bases and V by 5 bases; bases with no gene match: 8.

There are many counts of this clonotype. The chain links TRBV20-1 to TRBJ1-1, with unresolved D. The CDR3 spans 14 residues. Germline V CDR1 and CDR2: DFQATT, SNEGSKA (reference sequence). V lost 2 bases, J lost 1 base, and 11 bases lay in between. DNA of the CDR3: TGCAGTGCTAGATGGGGAGTGACGAACACTGAAGCTTTCTTT. Protein: CSARWGVTNTEAFF.